Shown below are 6 T cell receptor beta chains from a single sample sequenced in a study of blood T cell repertoires in COVID-19. Sequencing used immunoSEQ multiplex PCR; TCRdb keeps in-frame clones, though not all of them. The profile shows 200,000 to 250,000 clones, around four fifths of them singletons. The sequenced material came from peripheral blood. The receptors were gathered from a woman of 80 years or more with active or convalescent COVID-19.

The rearrangement links TRBV4-1 to TRBJ2-7, with no clear D. V lost 1 base and J lost 2, with 6 bases in between. The CDR3 extends over 13 amino acids. Germline lookup yields CDR1 MGHRA and CDR2 YSYEKL. CDR3: CASSQGLAYEQYF. As DNA, the CDR3 is TGCGCCAGCAGCCAAGGTCTAGCCTACGAGCAGTACTTC.

The J gene is TRBJ2-1, the V gene TRBV19, with 14 bases aligning to TRBD2. V was pared by 4 bases and J by 6 bases, with 17 bases of the junction left unmatched. This CDR3 has 20 residues. CDR1 and CDR2 from the germline V gene are LNHDA and SQIVND (reference sequence). The CDR3 bases are TGTGCCAGTAGTAACAGGGGGCCCGGGACTAGCGGGAGTTTGGGCAATGAGCAGTTCTTC. Residues: CASSNRGPGTSGSLGNEQFF.

V is TRBV2 and J is TRBJ2-7, with no clear D. The CDR3 runs 13 residues. Germline loops: CDR1 SNHLY, CDR2 FYNNEI. The ends were cut back, 2 bases at V and 3 bases at J, with 8 bases in the middle. This chain's CDR3 is CASSEYRNYEQYF. Written as DNA, the CDR3 is TGTGCCAGCAGTGAATACAGAAACTACGAGCAGTACTTC.

The chain joins TRBV6-6 to TRBJ2-7; 9 nucleotides align to TRBD2. CDR3 length: 15 residues. In germline, CDR1 is MNHNY, CDR2 SVGAGI (reference sequence). With 0 bases clipped from V and 3 bases from J, the junction kept 3 bases outside the gene matches. CDR3 DNA: TGTGCCAGCAGTTACTCGGGGACTAGCTACTACGAGCAGTACTTC. Its translation is CASSYSGTSYYEQYF.

The V call is TRBV10-3, the J call TRBJ2-5; 8 bases fit TRBD1. Germline lookup yields CDR1 ENHRY and CDR2 SYGVKD. Trimming took 3 bases from V and 4 from J; bases not matched to a gene: 10. This CDR3 is 16 amino acids long. The CDR3 DNA sequence: TGTGCCATCAGTGACCGACAAGGACAGGGCGGAGAGACCCAGTACTTC. It translates to CAISDRQGQGGETQYF.

This clone was seen just once. The V and J genes are TRBV6-5 and TRBJ2-7; weak D call: TRBD1 (6 bases). Germline values: CDR1 MNHEY, CDR2 SVGAGI. Trimming stripped 9 bases from V and 2 bases from J, with 11 bases between. This CDR3 is built from 12 residues. This chain's CDR3 is CASKTGPYEQYF. In nucleotides, the CDR3 is TGTGCCAGTAAGACAGGTCCCTACGAGCAGTACTTC.